A single sample is the source of the 5 T cell receptor beta chains below, sequenced in a study of CD8 T cells in ankylosing spondylitis. TCRdb analysed the 5' RACE reads with MiXCR anew, one entry per CDR3 protein. The table includes roughly 200,000 distinct CDR3 sequences, around 25% detected once. The sample was blood, either unsorted or a sorted T cell fraction (not recorded which). Every receptor here comes from a male donor with ankylosing spondylitis or in good health (not recorded which).

The J gene is TRBJ2-2, the V gene TRBV20-1; TRBD2 agrees at 11 bases. CDR1 and CDR2 from the germline V gene are DFQATT and SNEGSKA (reference sequence). V lost 6 bases to trimming and J lost 7 bases; unmatched junction nucleotides: 10. The CDR3 runs to 15 residues. The DNA of the CDR3 is TGCAGTGCCAGCCCCACTAGCGGGAGCATCGGGGAGCTGTTTTTT. This sequence encodes CSASPTSGSIGELFF.

This clonotype was picked up one time. The CDR3 DNA reads as TGTGCCAGCAGCGTAGGAAGGCTTGGGGGGACTCTGGAGTACGAGCAGTACTTC. Residues: CASSVGRLGGTLEYEQYF. This chain joins TRBV9 and TRBJ2-7; tentative D call: TRBD2 (6 bases). With 0 bases removed from V and 4 bases from J, the gap between germline ends came to 23 bases. CDR3 size: 18 residues. Per the germline V gene, CDR1 is SGDLS and CDR2 is YYNGEE.

This clonotype was counted ten times or more. V gene TRBV9 combines with J gene TRBJ2-3, with D uncertain. The CDR3 totals 16 residues. Per the germline V gene, CDR1 is SGDLS and CDR2 is YYNGEE. Trimming took 3 bases from V and 1 from J, leaving 15 bases between them. In DNA form, the CDR3 reads TGTGCCAGCAGCGCGGTCAGCAGTGTCGGCACAGATACGCAGTATTTT. Encoded protein: CASSAVSSVGTDTQYF.

This clonotype was detected ten times or more. The CDR3, as DNA: TGTGCCAGCAGCTTGCTACCGGGACAGGGGGCGTATGAGGAGGAATCACCCCTCCACTTT. Its protein product is CASSLLPGQGAYEEESPLHF. The chain recombines TRBV11-2 with TRBJ1-6; TRBD1 agrees at 12 bases. V shed 3 bases, J shed 10 bases, and the junction held 19 bases outside the gene matches. The CDR3 spans 20 residues. The germline gives CDR1 SGHAT, CDR2 FQNNGV.

V usage is TRBV10-2 and J usage is TRBJ2-7; 9 bases are a match to TRBD2. Trimming cost V 6 bases and J 2 bases; bases outside gene matches: 2. Germline lookup yields CDR1 WSHSY and CDR2 SAAADI. The CDR3 extends over 13 amino acids. CDR3 sequence (DNA): TGCGCCAGCAGCCGCGGGAGGGCCTACGAGCAGTACTTC. It yields the protein CASSRGRAYEQYF.